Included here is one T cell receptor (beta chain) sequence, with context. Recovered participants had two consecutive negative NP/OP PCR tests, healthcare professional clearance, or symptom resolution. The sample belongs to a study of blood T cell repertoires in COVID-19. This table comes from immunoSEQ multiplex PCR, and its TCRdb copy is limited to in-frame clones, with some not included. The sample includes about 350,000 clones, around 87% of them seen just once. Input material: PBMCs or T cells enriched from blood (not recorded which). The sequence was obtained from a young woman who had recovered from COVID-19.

The CDR3 DNA sequence: TGTGCCAGCAGTTTAACGGGTACAACACCGATCTATGGCTACACCTTC. This codes for CASSLTGTTPIYGYTF. The rearrangement joins TRBV27 to TRBJ1-2; D gene uncertain. V shed 2 bases and J shed 4 bases, with 17 bases lying between them. Looked up from germline, CDR1 is MNHEY and CDR2 is SMNVEV (reference sequence). This CDR3 is built from 16 residues.